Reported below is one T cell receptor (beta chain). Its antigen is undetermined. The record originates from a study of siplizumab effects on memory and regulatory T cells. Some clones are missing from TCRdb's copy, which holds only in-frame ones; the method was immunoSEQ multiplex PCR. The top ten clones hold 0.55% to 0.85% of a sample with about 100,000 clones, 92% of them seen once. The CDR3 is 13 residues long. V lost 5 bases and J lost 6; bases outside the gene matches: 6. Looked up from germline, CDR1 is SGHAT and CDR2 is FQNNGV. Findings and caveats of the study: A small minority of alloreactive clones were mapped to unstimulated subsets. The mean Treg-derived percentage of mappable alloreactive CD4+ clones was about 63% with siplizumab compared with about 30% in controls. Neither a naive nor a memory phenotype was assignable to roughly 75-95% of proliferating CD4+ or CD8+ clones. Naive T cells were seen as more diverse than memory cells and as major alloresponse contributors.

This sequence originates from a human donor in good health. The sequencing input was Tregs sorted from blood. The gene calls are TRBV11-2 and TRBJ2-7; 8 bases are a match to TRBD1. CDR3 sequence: CASSPRTGFEQYF. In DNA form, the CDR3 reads TGTGCCAGCAGCCCAAGGACAGGGTTCGAGCAGTACTTC.